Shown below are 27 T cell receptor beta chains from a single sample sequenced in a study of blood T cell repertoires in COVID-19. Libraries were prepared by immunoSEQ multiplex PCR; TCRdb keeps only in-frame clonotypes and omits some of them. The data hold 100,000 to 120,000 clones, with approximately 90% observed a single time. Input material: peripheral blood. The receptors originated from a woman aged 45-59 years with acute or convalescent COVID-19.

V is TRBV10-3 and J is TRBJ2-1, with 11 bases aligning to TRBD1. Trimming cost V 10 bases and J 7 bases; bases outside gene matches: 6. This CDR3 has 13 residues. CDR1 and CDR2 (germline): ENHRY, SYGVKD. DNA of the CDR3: TGTGCCAGCGGGGGACAGGGGGAGAATGAGCAGTTCTTC. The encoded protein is CASGGQGENEQFF.

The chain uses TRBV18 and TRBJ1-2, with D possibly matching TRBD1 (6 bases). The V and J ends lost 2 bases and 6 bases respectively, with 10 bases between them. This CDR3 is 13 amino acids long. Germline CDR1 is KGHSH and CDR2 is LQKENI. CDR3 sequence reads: CASSPMAGDGYTF. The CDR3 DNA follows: TGTGCCAGCTCACCAATGGCAGGGGATGGCTACACCTTC.

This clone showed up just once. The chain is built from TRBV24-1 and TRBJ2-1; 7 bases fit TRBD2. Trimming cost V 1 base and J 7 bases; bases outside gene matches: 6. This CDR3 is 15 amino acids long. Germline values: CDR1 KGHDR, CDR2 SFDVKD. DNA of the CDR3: TGTGCCACCAGTGATTTCCAGCGGGAAAAAAATGAGCAGTTCTTC. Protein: CATSDFQREKNEQFF.

The CDR3 sequence: CASSLQDSGANVLTF. For the CDR3, the DNA is TGTGCCAGCAGCTTACAGGACTCTGGGGCCAACGTCCTGACTTTC. The rearrangement uses TRBV9 and TRBJ2-6, with a possible D match to TRBD1 (5 bases). V gave up 4 bases and J gave up 0 bases, with 8 bases separating them. This CDR3 contains 15 residues. In germline, CDR1 is SGDLS, CDR2 YYNGEE.

This CDR3 reads CASSPTANTEAFF. CDR3 DNA sequence: TGTGCCAGCAGCCCGACAGCGAACACTGAAGCTTTCTTT. The genes are TRBV5-4 and TRBJ1-1; possibly TRBD1 for D (5 bases). The CDR3 consists of 13 residues. V lost 4 bases, J lost 1 base, and 8 bases lay in between. Per the germline V gene, CDR1 is SGHNT and CDR2 is YYREEE (reference sequence).

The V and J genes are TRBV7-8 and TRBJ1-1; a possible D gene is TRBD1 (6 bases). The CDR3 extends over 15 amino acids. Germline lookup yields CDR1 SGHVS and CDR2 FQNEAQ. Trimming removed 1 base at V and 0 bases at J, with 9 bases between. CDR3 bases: TGTGCCAGCAGCTTAGGGGACACCGTGAACACTGAAGCTTTCTTT. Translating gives CASSLGDTVNTEAFF.

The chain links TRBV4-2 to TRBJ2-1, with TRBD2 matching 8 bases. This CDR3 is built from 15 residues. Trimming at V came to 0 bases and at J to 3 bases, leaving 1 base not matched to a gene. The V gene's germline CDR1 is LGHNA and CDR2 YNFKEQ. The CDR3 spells CASSQEGTSYNEQFF. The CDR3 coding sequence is TGTGCCAGCAGCCAAGAAGGGACTAGCTACAATGAGCAGTTCTTC.

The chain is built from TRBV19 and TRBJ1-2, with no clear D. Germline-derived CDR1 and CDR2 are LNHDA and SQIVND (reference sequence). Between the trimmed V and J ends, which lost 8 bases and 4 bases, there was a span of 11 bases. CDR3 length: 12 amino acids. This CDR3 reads CASSNRGYGYTF. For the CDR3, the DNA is TGTGCCAGTTCCAACCGCGGCTATGGCTACACCTTC.

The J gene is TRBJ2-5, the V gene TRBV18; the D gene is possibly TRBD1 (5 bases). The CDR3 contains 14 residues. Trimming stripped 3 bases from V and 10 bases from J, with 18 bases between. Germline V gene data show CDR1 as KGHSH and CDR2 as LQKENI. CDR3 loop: CASSPEQGSSNQYF. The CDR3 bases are TGTGCCAGCTCACCGGAGCAGGGTTCATCCAACCAGTACTTC.

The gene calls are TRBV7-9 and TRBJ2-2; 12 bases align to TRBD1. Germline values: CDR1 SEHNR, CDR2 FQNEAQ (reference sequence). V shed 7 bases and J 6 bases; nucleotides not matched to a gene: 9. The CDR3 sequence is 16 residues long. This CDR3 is CASNPSGTGGSGELFF. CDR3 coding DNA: TGTGCCAGCAACCCCTCCGGGACAGGGGGCTCCGGGGAGCTGTTTTTT.

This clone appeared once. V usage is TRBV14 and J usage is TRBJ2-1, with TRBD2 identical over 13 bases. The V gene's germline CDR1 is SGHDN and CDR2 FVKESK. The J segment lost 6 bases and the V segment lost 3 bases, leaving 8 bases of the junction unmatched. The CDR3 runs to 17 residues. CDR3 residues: CASSQETTSGRINEQFF. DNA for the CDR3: TGTGCCAGCAGCCAGGAAACGACTAGCGGGAGGATCAATGAGCAGTTCTTC.

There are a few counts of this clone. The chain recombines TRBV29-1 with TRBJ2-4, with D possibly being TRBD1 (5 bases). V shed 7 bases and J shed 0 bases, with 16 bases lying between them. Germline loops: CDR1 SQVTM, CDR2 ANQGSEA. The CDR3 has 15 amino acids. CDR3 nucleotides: TGCAGCGCTACCCCCGACAGCCTAGCCAAAAACATTCAGTACTTC. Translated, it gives CSATPDSLAKNIQYF.

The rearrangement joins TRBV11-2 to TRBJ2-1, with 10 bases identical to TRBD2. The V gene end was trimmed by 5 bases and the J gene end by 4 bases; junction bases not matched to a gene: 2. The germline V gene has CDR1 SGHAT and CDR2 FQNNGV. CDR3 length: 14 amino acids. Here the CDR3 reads CASSQLAGYNEQFF. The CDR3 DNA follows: TGTGCCAGCAGCCAACTAGCGGGGTACAATGAGCAGTTCTTC.

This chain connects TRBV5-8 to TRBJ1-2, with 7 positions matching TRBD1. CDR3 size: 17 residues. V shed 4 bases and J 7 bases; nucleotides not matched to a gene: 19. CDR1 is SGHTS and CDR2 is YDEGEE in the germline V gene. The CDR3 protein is CASSPRPKSGTARGYTF. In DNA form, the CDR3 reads TGTGCCAGCAGCCCGAGGCCCAAATCCGGGACAGCGCGTGGCTACACCTTC.

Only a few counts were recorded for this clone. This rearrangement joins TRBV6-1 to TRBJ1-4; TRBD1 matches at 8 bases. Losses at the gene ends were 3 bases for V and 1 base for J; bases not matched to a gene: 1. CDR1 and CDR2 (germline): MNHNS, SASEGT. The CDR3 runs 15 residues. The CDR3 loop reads CASSEDRETNEKLFF. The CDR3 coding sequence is TGTGCCAGCAGTGAGGACAGGGAAACTAATGAAAAACTGTTTTTT.

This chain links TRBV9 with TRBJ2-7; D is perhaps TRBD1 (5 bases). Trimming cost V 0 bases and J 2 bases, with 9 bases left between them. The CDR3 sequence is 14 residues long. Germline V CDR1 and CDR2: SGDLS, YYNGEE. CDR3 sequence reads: CASSVASGTYEQYF. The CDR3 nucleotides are TGTGCCAGCAGCGTAGCCTCAGGGACCTACGAGCAGTACTTC.

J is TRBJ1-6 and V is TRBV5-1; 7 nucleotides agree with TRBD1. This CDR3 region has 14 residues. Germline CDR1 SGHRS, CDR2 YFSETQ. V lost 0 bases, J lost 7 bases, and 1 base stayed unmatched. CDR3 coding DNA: TGCGCCAGCAGCTTGGGGGACAGAAATTCACCCCTCCACTTT. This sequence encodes CASSLGDRNSPLHF. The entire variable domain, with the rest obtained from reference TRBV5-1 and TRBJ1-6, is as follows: KAGVTQTPRYLIKTRGQQVTLSCSPISGHRSVSWYQQTPGQGLQFLFEYFSETQRNKGNFPGRFSGRQFSNSRSEMNVSTLELGDSALYLCASSLGDRNSPLHFGNGTRLTVT.

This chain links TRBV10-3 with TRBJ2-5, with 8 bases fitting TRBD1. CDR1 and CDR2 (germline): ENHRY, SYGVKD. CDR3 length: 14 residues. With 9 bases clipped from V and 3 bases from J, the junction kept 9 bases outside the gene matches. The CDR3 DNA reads TGTGCCATGGGGGGAACAGGGGGGAAAGAGACCCAGTACTTC. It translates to CAMGGTGGKETQYF.

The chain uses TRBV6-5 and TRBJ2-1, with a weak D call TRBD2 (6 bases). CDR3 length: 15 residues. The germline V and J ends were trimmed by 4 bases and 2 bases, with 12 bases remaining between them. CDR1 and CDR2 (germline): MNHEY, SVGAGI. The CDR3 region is CASSSGGKTYNEQFF. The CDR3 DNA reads TGTGCCAGCAGTTCCGGAGGGAAGACCTACAATGAGCAGTTCTTC.

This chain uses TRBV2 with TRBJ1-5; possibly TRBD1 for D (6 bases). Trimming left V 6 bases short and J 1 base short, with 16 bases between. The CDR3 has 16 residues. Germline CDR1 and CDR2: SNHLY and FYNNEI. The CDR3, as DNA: TGTGCCAGCAGCGTCCGTCGACAGGAAAGCAATCAGCCCCAGCATTTT. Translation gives CASSVRRQESNQPQHF.

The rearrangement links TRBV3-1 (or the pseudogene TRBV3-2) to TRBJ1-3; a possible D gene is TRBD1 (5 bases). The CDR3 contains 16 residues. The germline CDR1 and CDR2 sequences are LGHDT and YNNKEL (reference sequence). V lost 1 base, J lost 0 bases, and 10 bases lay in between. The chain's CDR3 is CASSQGTGRSGNTIYF. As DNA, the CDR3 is TGTGCCAGCAGCCAAGGAACAGGCCGCTCTGGAAACACCATATATTTT.

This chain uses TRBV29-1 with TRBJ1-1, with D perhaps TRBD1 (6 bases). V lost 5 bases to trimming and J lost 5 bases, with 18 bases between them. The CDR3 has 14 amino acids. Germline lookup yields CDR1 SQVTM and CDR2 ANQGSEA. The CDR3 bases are TGCAGCGTTCTAATACAGGGTTGGCGGACTGAAGCTTTCTTT. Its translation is CSVLIQGWRTEAFF.

The CDR3 coding sequence is TGTGCCAGTAGCCGAGCGGGACAAGAGACCCAGTACTTC. Protein: CASSRAGQETQYF. This sequence joins TRBV19 and TRBJ2-5; 7 bases match TRBD2. From germline, CDR1 is LNHDA and CDR2 SQIVND (reference sequence). The V gene end was trimmed by 6 bases and the J gene end by 2 bases; junction bases not matched to a gene: 3. The CDR3 runs 13 residues. Variable domain in full (rest from reference TRBV19 and TRBJ2-5): DGGITQSPKYLFRKEGQNVTLSCEQNLNHDAMYWYRQDPGQGLRLIYYSQIVNDFQKGDIAEGYSVSREKKESFPLTVTSAQKNPTAFYLCASSRAGQETQYFGPGTRLLVL.

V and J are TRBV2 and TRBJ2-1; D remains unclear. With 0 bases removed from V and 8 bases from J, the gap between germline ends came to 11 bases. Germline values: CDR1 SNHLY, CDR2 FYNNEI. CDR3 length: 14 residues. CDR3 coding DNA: TGTGCCAGCAGTGAAGCGCTTTCCGGGTATGAGCAGTTCTTC. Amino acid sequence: CASSEALSGYEQFF.

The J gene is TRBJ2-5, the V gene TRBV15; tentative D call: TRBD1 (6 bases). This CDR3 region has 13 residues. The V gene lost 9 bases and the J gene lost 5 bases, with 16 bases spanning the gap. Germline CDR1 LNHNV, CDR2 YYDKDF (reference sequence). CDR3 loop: CATAVTGLETQYF. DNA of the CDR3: TGTGCCACAGCTGTCACAGGGTTGGAGACCCAGTACTTC.

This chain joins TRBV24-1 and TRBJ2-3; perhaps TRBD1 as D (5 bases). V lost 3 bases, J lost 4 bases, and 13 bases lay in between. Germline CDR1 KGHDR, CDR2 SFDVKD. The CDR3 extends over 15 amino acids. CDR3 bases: TGTGCCACCAGTGATCGCGACCTGGGGCCAGATACGCAGTATTTT. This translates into CATSDRDLGPDTQYF.

CDR3 in amino acids: CASSLSPGQETQYF. CDR3 coding DNA: TGCGCCAGCAGCTTATCTCCAGGCCAAGAGACCCAGTACTTC. The V call is TRBV5-1, the J call TRBJ2-5; D not resolved. This CDR3 contains 14 residues. Trimming cost V 2 bases and J 1 base, with 9 bases left between them. Germline V lookup: CDR1 SGHRS, CDR2 YFSETQ.